This T cell receptor (beta chain) emerged from a study of Tregs in tolerant kidney transplant recipients. The wider study: Recipients received nonmyeloablative bone marrow transplants from related graft donors, with transient mixed chimerism.

Sequenced by immunoSEQ multiplex PCR; TCRdb stores in-frame clones only, minus some. The table shows fewer than 80,000 clones, with roughly 98% occurring only once. Details on this clone: Its antigen is not known.

General study results and limits: Findings come from small patient numbers and require larger validation. Activated donor B cell expansion appeared to reveal the most relevant donor-specific TCRbeta repertoire.

The sequenced sample was CD4+ T cells from blood, obtained before the transplant. The sequence derives from a human donor who received a combined kidney and bone marrow transplant.

The CDR3 loop reads CASSFQGAYNEQFF. The CDR3 DNA reads TGTGCCAGCAGCTTTCAGGGGGCGTACAATGAGCAGTTCTTC. The gene calls are TRBV7-2 and TRBJ2-1, with 8 bases identical to TRBD1. With V trimmed by 3 bases and J by 4 bases, 2 bases remained unmatched. The CDR3 totals 14 residues. In germline, CDR1 is SGHTA, CDR2 FQGNSA.